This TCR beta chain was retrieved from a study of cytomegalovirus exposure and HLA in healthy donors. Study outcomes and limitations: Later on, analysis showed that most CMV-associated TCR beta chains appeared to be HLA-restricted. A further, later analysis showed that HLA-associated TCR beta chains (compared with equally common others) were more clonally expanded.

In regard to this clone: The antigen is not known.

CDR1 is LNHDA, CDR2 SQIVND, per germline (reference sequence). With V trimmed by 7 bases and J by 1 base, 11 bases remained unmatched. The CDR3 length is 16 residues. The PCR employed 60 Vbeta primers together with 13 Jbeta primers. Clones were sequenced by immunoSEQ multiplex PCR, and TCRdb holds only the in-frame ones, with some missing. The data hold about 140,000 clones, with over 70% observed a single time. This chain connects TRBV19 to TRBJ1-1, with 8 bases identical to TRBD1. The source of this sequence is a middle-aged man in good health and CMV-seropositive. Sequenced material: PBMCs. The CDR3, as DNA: TGTGCCAGTAACGACAGGGGTATACCCCCGAACACTGAAGCTTTCTTT. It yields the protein CASNDRGIPPNTEAFF.